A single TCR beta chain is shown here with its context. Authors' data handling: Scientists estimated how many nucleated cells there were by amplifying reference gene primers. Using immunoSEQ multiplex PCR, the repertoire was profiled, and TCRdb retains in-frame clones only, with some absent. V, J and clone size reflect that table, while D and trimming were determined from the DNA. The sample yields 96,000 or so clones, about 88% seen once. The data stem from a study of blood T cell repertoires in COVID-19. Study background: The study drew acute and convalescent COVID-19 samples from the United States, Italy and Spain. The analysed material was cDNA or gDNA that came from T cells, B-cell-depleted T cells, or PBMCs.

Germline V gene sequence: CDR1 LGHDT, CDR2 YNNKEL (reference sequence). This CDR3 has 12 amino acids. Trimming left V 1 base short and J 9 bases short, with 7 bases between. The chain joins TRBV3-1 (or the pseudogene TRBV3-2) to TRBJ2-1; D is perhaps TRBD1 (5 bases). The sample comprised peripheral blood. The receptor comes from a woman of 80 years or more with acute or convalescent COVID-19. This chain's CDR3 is CASSQGDSEQFF. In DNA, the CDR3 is TGTGCCAGCAGCCAAGGCGACAGTGAGCAGTTCTTC.